This TCR beta chain is drawn from a study of OX40 agonist ivuxolimab in advanced cancers. The protocol was immunoSEQ multiplex PCR, while the TCRdb copy is restricted to in-frame clones and leaves out a portion. The data hold 70,000 or so clones, with 88% observed a single time. CDR3 size: 16 residues. V lost 5 bases and J lost 2, with 19 bases in between. CDR1 is MDHEN, CDR2 SYDVKM, per germline. The chain uses TRBV28 and TRBJ2-7; D tentatively reads TRBD1 or TRBD2 (5 bases each). The receptor comes from an adult with an advanced solid tumor such as melanoma, head and neck, liver or kidney cancer. The sequencing used CD4+ or CD8+ T cells sorted from blood, collected in a trial of the OX40 agonist ivuxolimab. CDR3 protein: CASSPRPGTFTYEQYF. In DNA, the CDR3 is TGTGCCAGCAGTCCTCGTCCCGGGACGTTTACCTACGAGCAGTACTTC.